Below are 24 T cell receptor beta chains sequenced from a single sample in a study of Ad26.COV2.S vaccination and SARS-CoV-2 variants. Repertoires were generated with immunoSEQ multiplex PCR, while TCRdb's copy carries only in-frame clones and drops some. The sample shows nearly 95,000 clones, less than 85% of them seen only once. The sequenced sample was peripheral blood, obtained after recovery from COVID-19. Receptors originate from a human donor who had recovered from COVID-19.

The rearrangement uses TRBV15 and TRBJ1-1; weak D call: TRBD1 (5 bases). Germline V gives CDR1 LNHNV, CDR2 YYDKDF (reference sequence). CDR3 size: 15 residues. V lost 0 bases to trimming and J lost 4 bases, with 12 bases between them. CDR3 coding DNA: TGTGCCACCAGCAGAGACGTCCGGGGGGGCACTGAAGCTTTCTTT. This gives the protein CATSRDVRGGTEAFF.

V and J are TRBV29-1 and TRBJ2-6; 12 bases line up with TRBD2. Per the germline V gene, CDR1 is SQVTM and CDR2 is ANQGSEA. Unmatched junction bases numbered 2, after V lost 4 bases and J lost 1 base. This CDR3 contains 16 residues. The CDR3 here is CSVGLAGGSGANVLTF. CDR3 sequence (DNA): TGCAGCGTTGGTCTAGCGGGAGGGTCTGGGGCCAACGTCCTGACTTTC.

The CDR3 spells CASSLKYQETQYF. The CDR3 DNA sequence: TGTGCCAGCAGTTTGAAATACCAAGAGACCCAGTACTTC. The gene calls are TRBV27 and TRBJ2-5; D ambiguous. The germline CDR1 and CDR2 sequences are MNHEY and SMNVEV (reference sequence). Trimming removed 3 bases from V and 0 bases from J, with 5 bases in between. This CDR3 region has 13 residues.

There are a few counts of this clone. The CDR3 loop reads CASSDLGRGHSYEQYF. CDR3 in DNA: TGCGCCAGCAGCGATCTTGGACGGGGCCACTCCTACGAGCAGTACTTC. The chain links TRBV4-1 to TRBJ2-7; D possibly uses TRBD1 or TRBD2 (5 bases each). From germline, CDR1 is MGHRA and CDR2 YSYEKL. The CDR3 runs 16 residues. V was pared by 5 bases and J by 0 bases, with 17 bases between.

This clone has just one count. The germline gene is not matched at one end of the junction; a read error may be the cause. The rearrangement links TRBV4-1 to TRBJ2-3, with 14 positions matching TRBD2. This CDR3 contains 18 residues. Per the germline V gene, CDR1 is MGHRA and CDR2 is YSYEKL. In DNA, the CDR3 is TGCGCCAGCAGTCAAGGCCAGACTAGCGGGAGGGCTGGAGATACGCAGTATTTT. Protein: CASSQGQTSGRAGDTQYF.

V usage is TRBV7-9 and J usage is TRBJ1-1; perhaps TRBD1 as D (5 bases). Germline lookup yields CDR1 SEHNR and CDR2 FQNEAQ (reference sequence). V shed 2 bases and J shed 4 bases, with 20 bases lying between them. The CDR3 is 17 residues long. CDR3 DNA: TGTGCCAGCAGCTTATCTGGCTCACGGGGCTCCGGCACTGAAGCTTTCTTT. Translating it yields CASSLSGSRGSGTEAFF.

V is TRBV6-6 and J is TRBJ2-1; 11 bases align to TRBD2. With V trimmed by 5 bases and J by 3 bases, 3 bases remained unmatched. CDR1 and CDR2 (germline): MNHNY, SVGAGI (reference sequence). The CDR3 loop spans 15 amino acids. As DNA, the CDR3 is TGTGCCAGCAGTCTGACTAGCGGGGACTACAATGAGCAGTTCTTC. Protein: CASSLTSGDYNEQFF.

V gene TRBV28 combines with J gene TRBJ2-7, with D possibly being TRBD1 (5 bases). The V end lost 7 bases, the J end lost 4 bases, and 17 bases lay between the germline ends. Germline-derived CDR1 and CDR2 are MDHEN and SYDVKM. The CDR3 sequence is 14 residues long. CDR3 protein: CASKAVRGRYEQYF. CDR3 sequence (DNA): TGTGCCAGCAAGGCCGTAAGGGGCAGGTACGAGCAGTACTTC. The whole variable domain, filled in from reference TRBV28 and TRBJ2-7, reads DVKVTQSSRYLVKRTGEKVFLECVQDMDHENMFWYRQDPGLGLRLIYFSYDVKMKEKGDIPEGYSVSREKKERFSLILESASTNQTSMYLCASKAVRGRYEQYFGPGTRLTVT.

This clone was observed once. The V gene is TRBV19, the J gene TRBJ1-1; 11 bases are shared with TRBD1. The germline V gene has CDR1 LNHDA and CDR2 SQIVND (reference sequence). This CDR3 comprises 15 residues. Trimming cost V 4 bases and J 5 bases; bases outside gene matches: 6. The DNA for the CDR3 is TGTGCCAGTAGTAGCGGACAGGGGGCAAAAACTGAAGCTTTCTTT. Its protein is CASSSGQGAKTEAFF.

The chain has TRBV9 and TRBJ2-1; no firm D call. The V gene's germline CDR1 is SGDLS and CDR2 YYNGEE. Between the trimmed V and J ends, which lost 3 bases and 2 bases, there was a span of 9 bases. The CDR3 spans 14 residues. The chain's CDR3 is CASSDRSTYNEQFF. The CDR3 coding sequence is TGTGCCAGCAGCGACCGGAGTACCTACAATGAGCAGTTCTTC. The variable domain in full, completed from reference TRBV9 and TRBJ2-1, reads DSGVTQTPKHLITATGQRVTLRCSPRSGDLSVYWYQQSLDQGLQFLIQYYNGEERAKGNILERFSAQQFPDLHSELNLSSLELGDSALYFCASSDRSTYNEQFFGPGTRLTVL.

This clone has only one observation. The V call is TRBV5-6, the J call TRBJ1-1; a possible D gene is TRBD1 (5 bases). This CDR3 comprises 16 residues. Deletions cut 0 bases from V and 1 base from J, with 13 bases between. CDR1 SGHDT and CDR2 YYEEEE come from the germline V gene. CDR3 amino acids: CASSLASTGKNTEAFF. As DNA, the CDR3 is TGTGCCAGCAGCTTGGCATCTACAGGAAAGAACACTGAAGCTTTCTTT.

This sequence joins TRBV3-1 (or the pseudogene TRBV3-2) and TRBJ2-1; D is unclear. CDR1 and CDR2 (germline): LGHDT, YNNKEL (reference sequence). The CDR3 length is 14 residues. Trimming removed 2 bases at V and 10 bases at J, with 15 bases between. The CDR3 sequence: CASSQPGPLGEQFF. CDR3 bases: TGTGCCAGCAGCCAACCCGGGCCCTTGGGAGAGCAGTTCTTC.

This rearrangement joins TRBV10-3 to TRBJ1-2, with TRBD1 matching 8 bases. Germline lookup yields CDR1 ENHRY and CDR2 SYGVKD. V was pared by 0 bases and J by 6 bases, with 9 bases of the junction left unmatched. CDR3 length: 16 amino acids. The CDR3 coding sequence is TGTGCCATCAGTGAGTCGAACGCGGACAGGGCTAATGGCTACACCTTC. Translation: CAISESNADRANGYTF.

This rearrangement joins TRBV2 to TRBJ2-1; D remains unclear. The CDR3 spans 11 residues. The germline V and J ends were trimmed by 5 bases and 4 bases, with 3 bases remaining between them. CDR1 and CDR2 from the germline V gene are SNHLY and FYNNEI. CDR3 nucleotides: TGTGCCAGCAGTCAGTACAATGAGCAGTTCTTC. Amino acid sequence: CASSQYNEQFF.

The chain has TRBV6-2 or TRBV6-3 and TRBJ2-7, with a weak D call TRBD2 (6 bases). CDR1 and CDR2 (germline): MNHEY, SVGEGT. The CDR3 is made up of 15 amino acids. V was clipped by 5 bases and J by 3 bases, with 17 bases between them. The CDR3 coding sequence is TGTGCCAGCAGTCCCCCGGCCCTCGGGGGCTACGAGCAGTACTTC. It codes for CASSPPALGGYEQYF.

The CDR3 DNA follows: TGTGCCAGCAGTTTATTGAGGACAATGAACACTGAAGCTTTCTTT. Its translation is CASSLLRTMNTEAFF. J is TRBJ1-1 and V is TRBV28, with a tentative D call TRBD1 (5 bases). This CDR3 comprises 15 residues. Looked up from germline, CDR1 is MDHEN and CDR2 is SYDVKM. Trimming removed 1 base from V and 0 bases from J, with 9 bases in between.

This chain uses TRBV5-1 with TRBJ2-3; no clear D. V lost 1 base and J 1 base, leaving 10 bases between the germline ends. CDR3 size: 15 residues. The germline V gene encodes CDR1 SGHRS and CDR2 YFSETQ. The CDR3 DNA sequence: TGCGCCAGCAGCTTGAGCTCGGGTGGCACAGATACGCAGTATTTT. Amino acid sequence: CASSLSSGGTDTQYF.

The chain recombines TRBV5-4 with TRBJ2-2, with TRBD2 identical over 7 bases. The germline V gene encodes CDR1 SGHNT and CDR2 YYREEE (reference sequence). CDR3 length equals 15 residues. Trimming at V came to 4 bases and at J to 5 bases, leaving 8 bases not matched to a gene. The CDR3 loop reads CASSQKRGRTGELFF. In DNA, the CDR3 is TGTGCCAGCAGCCAGAAGCGGGGCCGTACCGGGGAGCTGTTTTTT.

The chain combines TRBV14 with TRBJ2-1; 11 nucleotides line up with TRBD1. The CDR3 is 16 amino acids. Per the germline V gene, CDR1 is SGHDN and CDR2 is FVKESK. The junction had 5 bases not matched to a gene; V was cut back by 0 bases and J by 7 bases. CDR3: CASSQDFGTGGNEQFF. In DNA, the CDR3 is TGTGCCAGCAGCCAAGATTTTGGGACAGGGGGTAATGAGCAGTTCTTC.

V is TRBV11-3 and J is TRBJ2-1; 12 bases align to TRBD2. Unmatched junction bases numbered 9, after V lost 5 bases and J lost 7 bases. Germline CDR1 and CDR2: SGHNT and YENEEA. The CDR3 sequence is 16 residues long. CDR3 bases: TGTGCCAGCAGCAGCCCGGGACTAGCGGGCCGGAATGAGCAGTTCTTC. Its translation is CASSSPGLAGRNEQFF.

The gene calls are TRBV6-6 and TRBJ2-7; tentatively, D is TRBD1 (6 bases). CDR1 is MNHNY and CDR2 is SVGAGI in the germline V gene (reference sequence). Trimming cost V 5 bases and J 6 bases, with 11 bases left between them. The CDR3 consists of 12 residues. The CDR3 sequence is CASSKTGIEQYF. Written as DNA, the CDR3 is TGTGCCAGCAGTAAAACAGGGATCGAGCAGTACTTC.

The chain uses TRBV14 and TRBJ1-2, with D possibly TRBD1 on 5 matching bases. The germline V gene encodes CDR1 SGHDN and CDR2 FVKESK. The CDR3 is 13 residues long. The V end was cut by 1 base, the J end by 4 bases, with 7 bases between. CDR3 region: CASSQAGSYGYTF. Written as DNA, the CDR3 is TGTGCCAGCAGCCAAGCAGGGAGCTATGGCTACACCTTC. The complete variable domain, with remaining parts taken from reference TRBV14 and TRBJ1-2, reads EAGVTQFPSHSVIEKGQTVTLRCDPISGHDNLYWYRRVMGKEIKFLLHFVKESKQDESGMPNNRFLAERTGGTYSTLKVQPAELEDSGVYFCASSQAGSYGYTFGSGTRLTVV.

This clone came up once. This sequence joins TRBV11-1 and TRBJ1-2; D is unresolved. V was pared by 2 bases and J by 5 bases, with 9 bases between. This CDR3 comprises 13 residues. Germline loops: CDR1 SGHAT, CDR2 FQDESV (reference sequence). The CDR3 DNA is TGTGCCAGCAGCTTAAGGACCGGTTATGGCTACACCTTC. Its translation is CASSLRTGYGYTF.

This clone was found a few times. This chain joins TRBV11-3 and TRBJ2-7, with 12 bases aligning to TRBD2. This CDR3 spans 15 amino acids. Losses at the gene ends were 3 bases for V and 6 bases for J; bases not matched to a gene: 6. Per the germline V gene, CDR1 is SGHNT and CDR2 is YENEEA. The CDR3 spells CASSFSSGRVIEQYF. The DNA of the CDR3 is TGTGCCAGCAGCTTTTCTAGCGGGAGGGTGATCGAGCAGTACTTC.